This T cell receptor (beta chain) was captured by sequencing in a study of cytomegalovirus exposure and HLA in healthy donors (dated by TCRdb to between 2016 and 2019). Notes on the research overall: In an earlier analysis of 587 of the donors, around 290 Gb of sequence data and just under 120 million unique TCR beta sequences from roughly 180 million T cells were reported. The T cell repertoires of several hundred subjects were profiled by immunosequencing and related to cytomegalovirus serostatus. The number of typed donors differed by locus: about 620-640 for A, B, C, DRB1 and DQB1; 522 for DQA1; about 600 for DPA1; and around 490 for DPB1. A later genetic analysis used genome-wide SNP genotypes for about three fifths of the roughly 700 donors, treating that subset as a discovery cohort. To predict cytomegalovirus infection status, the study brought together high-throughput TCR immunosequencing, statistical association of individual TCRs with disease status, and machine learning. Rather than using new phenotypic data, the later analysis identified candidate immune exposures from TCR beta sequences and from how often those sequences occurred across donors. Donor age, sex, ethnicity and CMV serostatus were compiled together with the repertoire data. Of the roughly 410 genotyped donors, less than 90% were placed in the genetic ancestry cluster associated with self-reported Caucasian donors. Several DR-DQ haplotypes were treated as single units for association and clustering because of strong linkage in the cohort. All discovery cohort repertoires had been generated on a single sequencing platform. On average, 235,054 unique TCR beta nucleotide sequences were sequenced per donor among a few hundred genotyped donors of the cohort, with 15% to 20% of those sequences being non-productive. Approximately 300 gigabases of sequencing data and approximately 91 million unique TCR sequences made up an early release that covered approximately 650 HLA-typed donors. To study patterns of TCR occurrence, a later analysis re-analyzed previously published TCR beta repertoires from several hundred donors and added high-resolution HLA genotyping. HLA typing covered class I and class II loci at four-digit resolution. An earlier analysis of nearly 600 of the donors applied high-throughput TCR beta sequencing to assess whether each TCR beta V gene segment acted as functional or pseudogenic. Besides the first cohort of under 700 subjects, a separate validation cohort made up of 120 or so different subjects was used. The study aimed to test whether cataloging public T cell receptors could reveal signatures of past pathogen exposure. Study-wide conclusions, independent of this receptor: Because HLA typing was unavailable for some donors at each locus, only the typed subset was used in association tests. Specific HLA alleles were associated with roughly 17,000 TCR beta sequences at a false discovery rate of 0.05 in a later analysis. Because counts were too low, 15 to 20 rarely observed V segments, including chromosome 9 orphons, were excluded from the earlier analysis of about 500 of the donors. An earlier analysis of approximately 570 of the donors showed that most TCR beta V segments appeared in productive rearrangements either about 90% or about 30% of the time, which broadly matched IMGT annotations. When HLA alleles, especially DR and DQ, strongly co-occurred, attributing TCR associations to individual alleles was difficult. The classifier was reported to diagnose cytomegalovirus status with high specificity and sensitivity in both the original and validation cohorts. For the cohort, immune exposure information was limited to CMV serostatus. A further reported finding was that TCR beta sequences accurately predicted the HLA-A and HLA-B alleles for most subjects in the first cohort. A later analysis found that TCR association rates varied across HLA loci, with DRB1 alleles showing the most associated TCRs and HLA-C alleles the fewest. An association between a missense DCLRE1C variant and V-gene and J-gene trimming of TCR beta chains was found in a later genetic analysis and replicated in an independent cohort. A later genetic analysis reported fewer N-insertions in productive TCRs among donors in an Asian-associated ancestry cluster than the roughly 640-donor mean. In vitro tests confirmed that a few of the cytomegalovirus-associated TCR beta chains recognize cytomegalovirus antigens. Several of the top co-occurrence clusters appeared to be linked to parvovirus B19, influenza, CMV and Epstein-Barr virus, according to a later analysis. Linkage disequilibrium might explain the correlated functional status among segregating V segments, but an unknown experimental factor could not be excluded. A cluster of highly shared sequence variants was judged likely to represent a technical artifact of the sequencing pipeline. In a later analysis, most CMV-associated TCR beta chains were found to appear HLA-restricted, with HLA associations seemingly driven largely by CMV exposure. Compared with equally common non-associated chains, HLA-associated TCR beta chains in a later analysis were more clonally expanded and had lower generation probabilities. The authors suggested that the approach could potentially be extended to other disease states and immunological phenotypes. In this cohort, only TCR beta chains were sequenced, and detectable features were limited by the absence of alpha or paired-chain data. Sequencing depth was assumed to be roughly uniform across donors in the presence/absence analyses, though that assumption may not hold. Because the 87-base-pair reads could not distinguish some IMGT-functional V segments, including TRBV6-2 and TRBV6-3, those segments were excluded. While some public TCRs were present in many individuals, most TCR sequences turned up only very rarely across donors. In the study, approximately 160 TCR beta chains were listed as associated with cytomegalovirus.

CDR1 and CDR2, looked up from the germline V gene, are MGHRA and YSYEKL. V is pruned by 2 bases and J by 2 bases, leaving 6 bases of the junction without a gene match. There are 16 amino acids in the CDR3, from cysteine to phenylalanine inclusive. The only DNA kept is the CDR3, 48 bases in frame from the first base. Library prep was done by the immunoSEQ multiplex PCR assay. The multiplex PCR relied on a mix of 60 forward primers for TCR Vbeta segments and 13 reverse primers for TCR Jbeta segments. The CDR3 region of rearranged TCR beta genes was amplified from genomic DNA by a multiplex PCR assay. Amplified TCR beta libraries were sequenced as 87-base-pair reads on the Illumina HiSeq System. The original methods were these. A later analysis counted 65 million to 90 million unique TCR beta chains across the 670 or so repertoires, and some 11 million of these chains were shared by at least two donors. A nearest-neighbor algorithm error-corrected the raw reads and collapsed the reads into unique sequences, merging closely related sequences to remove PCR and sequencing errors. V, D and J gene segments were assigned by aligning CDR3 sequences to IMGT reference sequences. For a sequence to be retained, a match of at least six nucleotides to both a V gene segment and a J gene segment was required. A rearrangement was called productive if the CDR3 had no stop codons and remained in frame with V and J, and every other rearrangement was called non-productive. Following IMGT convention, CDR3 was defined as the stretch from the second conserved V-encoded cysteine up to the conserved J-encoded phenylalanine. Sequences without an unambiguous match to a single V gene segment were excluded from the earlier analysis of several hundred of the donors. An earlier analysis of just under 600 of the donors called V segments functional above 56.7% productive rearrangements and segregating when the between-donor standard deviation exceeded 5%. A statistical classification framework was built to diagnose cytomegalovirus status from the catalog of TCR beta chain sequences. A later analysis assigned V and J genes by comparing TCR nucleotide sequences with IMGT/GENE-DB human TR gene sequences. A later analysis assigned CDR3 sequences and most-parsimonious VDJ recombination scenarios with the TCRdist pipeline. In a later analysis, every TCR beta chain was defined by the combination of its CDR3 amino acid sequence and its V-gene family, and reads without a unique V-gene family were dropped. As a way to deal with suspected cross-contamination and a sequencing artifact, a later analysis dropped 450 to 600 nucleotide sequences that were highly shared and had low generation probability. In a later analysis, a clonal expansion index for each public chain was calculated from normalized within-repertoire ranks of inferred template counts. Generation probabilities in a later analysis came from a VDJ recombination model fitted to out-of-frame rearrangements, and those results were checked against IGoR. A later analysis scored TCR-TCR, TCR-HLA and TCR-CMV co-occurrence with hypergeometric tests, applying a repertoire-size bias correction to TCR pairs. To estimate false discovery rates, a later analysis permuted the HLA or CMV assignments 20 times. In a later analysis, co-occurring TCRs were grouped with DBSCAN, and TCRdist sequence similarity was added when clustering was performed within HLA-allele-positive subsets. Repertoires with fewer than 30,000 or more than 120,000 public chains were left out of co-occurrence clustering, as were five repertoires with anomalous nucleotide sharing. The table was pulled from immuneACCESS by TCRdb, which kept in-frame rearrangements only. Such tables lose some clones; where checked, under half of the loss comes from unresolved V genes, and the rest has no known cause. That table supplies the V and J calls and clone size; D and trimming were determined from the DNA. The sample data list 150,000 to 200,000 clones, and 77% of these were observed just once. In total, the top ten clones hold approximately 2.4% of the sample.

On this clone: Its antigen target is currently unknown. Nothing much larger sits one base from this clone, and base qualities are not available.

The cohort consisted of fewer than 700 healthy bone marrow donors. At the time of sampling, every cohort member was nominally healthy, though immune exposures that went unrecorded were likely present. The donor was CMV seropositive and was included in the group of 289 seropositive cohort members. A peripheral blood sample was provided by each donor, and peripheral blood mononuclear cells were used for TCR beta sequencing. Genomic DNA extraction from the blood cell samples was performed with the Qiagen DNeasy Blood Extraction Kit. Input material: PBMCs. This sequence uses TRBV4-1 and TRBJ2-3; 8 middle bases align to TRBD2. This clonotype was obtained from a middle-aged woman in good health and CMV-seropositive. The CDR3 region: CASSQTIAGYTDTQYF. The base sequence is TGCGCCAGCAGCCAAACGATAGCGGGATACACAGATACGCAGTATTTT.